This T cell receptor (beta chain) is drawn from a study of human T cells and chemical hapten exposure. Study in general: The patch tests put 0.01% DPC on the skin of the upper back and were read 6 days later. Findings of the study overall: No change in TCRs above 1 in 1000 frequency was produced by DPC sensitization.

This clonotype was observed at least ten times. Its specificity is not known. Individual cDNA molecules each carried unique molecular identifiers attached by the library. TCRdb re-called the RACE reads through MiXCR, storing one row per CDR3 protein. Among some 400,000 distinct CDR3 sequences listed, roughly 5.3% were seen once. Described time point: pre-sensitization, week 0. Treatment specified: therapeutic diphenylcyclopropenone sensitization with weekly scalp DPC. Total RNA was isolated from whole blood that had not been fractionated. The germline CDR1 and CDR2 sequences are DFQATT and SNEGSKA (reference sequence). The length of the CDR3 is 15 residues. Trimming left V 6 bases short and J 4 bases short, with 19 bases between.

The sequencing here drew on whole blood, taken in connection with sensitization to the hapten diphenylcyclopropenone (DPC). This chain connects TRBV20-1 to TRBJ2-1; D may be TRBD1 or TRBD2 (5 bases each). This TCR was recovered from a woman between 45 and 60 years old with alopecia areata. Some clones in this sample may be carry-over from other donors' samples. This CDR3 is CSAGPQRTRYNEQFF. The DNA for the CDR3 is TGCAGTGCGGGACCCCAGCGGACGCGTTACAATGAGCAGTTCTTC.